This T cell receptor (beta chain) was captured by sequencing in a study of tumor-infiltrating lymphocytes in primary liver carcinoma (dated by TCRdb to between 2016 and 2019). A note on the overall study: The five patients, three men and two women aged 30 to 69 years, had hepatocellular carcinoma (four) or combined HCC and intrahepatic cholangiocarcinoma (one). The five patients had tumors of stage T1-T3 N0M0, with maximum diameters ranging from about 4 to 11 cm. Samples yielded roughly 3.65 to 7.13 million productive TCRbeta reads; read depth did not differ significantly between tissue types. TCRbeta repertoire sequencing, expression microarrays and whole-exome sequencing were combined in the study across five regions of each liver tumor, with adjacent normal tissue and blood also included. A total of around 35 specimens from 5 patients went through TCRbeta repertoire sequencing, namely 25 tumor regions, 5 adjacent noncancerous liver tissues and 5 peripheral blood samples. Agilent mRNA microarray profiling was performed on the 25 tumor region samples to relate TCRbeta repertoire diversity to the local molecular phenotype. High reproducibility was observed for the technical replicate repertoires, with mean shared-clone rates near 0.89 and correlation coefficients above 0.95. The research as a whole found: Only the TCR beta chain was sequenced, which likely underestimates true repertoire diversity because unpaired alpha chains were not captured. Only a few patients were included in the study, and the authors note that the findings should be validated in a larger study. Only about 7.5-25% of top clones were found in all five regions of a tumor, suggesting spatial heterogeneity of tumor-infiltrating T cells. Because the samples were bulk and unsorted, CD4+ and CD8+ T cell repertoires could not be compared. The top 250 clones accounted for a significantly greater share of the repertoire in tumors than in blood (p = 0.039). Repertoire overlap was found to be higher between tumor regions (mean around 35%) than between tumor-adjacent (approximately 17%) or tumor-blood (14%) pairs, consistent with antigen-driven expansion.

Using a constant-region primer and ProtoScript II reverse transcriptase, TCRbeta-specific cDNA was reverse-transcribed from 500 to 650 ng total RNA. Three nested multiplex PCR rounds, following a slightly modified ARM-PCR procedure, were used to build the TCRbeta libraries. The first two PCR rounds used multiplex TRBV1-TRBV30 forward primers with a Cbeta reverse primer, each for approximately 11 cycles. A final 25-cycle PCR with Deep VentR polymerase added sample barcodes and Illumina adapters. Before sequencing, amplicons of 200-500 bp were gel-purified using a QIAquick gel extraction kit. An Illumina HiSeq 2500 was used to sequence the TCRbeta amplicons with 250-bp paired-end reads. Turning to the authors' computational methods: Quality trimming of reads was performed with Trimmomatic v0.33, and paired reads were merged with FLASH v1.2.11 so that full CDR3 sequences could be recovered. V, D and J germline segments were assigned to the rearranged TCRbeta sequences using MiGEC v1.2.1b. Clonotype statistics, along with Shannon-Wiener diversity indices, were calculated using VDJtools v1.0.0. Except for diversity analysis, only each sample's 250 most abundant clonotypes were used in subsequent analyses to reduce sampling bias. The public reads were reprocessed in TCRdb via fastp at Q25 and MiXCR, keeping in-frame beta chains. All rows with the same CDR3 protein become a single entry with the most common DNA and genes. These V and J calls originate from TCRdb's pipeline instead of the authors' own analysis. Across this sample there are tens of thousands of distinct CDR3 sequences, with about 71% seen only once. Of the sample, approximately 41% is held by the ten largest clones.

Total RNA and DNA were co-extracted without cell sorting from about 19-30 mg of bulk tissue using the AllPrep DNA/RNA mini kit. Between November 2015 and 2016, a handful of patients in China with histopathologically diagnosed primary liver carcinoma had surgical resection. At the time of sampling, the patients were treatment-naive and had chronic HBV infection. Five spatially separated regions were sampled per tumor: superior, inferior, left-lateral and right-lateral poles, plus the tumor centre. More than 75% viable tumor cells were found by histology in every tumor sample. Each fresh piece of tumor and adjacent tissue was cut in two, with one half stored in RNAlater at -80 degrees C and the other half sent for histology. Details on this clonotype: Its antigen is unknown. Sequence at one end of the junction differs from germline and may be a read error.

The CDR1 and CDR2 encoded by the germline V gene are MNHEY and SVGAGI. The cysteine opens and the phenylalanine closes a CDR3 of 15 amino acids. CDR3 DNA is the only sequence kept; it has 45 bases, read in frame from the first base. This TCR was recovered from a man in his forties with primary liver carcinoma and hepatitis B virus infection. The specimen sequenced was liver tumor tissue from sampling region 4. The sample's cell subset or site label is to be understood as: tumor region T4, right-lateral pole. The chain is made from TRBV6-5 and TRBJ1-6; TRBD1 is a possible D gene, resting on 6 matching bases. The nucleotide sequence reads as follows: TGTGCCGGCAGTTACACGACAGGTGATAATTCACTCCTCCACTTT. It translates to CAGSYTTGDNSLLHF.